This TCR beta chain was sequenced for a study of T cells in localized non-small cell lung cancer (dated by TCRdb to 2020 to 2021). Describing the broader study: The study examined T cell repertoires in approximately 240 patients with early-stage NSCLC and compared tumors with uninvolved tumor-adjacent lungs. The cohort consisted of approximately 220 treatment-naive NSCLC patients whose localized lung tumors had been resected. NSCLC patients had a mean age of roughly 66 years, and fewer than 150 were male and about a hundred female.

At diagnosis, tumor, uninvolved tumor-adjacent lung and peripheral blood were collected and then preserved as a mix of FFPE and fresh-frozen material. For TCR repertoire profiling, blood samples were analyzed in the form of peripheral blood mononuclear cells. In the germline V gene, CDR1 corresponds to SGHRS and CDR2 to YFSETQ. For this chain, trimming is 4 bases at the V end and 7 bases at the J end, and the number of junction bases without a gene match is 6. The CDR3 covers 14 residues, taking in both the cysteine and the phenylalanine. The sequence is cut down to CDR3 DNA, 42 bases in frame from base 1. With respect to this clone: Its binding antigen is unknown. Nothing much larger sits one base from this clone, and base qualities are not available.

TCR beta CDR3 regions were sequenced from DNA using the immunoSEQ Assay. Turning to the authors' computational methods: To compute T cell density, TCR beta template counts were normalized to usable DNA, which was estimated by amplifying housekeeping genes. Using the preseqR package, richness was estimated by extrapolating to 120,000 templates for tissue samples and 400,000 templates for PBMC samples. Clonality was calculated as one minus Pielou's evenness. Differential abundance testing on productive amino-acid clonotypes, with a minimum total count of 5 and an alpha of 0.1, was used to identify tissue-enriched TCRs. Repertoire overlap between compartments was quantified with the Jaccard Index and Morisita Overlap Index. GLIPH grouped TCR beta CDR3s together with public tetramer-defined viral CDR3s, and a viral motif had to include at least three viral sequences and show V-gene enrichment. TCRdb mirrors the immuneACCESS table, restricted to in-frame sequences. Some clones are absent from its copies; in checked studies, under half trace to an unresolved V gene, and the reason for the others is unknown. V, J and clone size are those of that table, while D and trimming were read from the DNA. This sample comprises around 39,000 clones, over 75% of them detected only once. Less than 3.5% of the sample is in the top ten clones.

What the authors observed across the whole study: Since the design was exploratory, TCR variables were selected using unadjusted p-values with no false-discovery rate correction. Longer overall survival was associated with higher T cell density in blood, whereas shorter survival was associated with higher clonality in adjacent lung. Because multi-region sequencing of the tumors was not done, intratumor heterogeneity could not be ruled out. Uninvolved tumor-adjacent lung showed the highest T cell clonality, higher than tumor, which suggests more focused antigenic responses in the adjacent lung. A median of about 55 of the top 100 tumor clones were detected in paired uninvolved adjacent lung, and 28 of these tumor clones were also found among the top 100 clones of the paired uninvolved adjacent lung.

This clonotype originated in a woman aged 40-69 years with stage I lung adenocarcinoma. Sequencing was performed on peripheral blood, taken before any cancer treatment. The chain couples TRBV5-1 to TRBJ1-4; 8 junctional bases match TRBD1. The CDR3 protein: CASSLGQGGEKLFF. The sequence in DNA is TGCGCCAGCAGCCTCGGACAGGGTGGTGAAAAACTGTTTTTT.